These T cell receptor beta chains were read from a single sample in a study of vaccination and CD4 T cells after COVID-19. TCRdb re-derived calls from the PCR reads in MiXCR, one entry per CDR3 protein. The sample lists roughly 17,000 distinct CDR3 sequences, 60% seen once, with roughly 12% in the top ten. No antigen is known for these receptors. Sequences were obtained from CD4+ T cells from blood, cultured in vitro. These receptors were collected from a human donor who had recovered from COVID-19. Both conserved end residues are part of each CDR3. Each record gives: clone size, V gene, D gene, J gene, CDR3 protein, CDR3 DNA. The D gene is left open where the match is weak. Size is stated for part of the rows, as once, few or many counts, or as a class when the clone is expanded.

hyperexpanded	TRBV7-9	TRBD1	TRBJ2-5	CASSSTSGTGETQYF	TGTGCCAGCAGCTCTACTTCCGGGACAGGGGAGACCCAGTACTTC
.	TRBV6-1	.	TRBJ2-7	CASRPEGPEQYF	TGTGCCAGCAGACCCGAGGGCCCCGAGCAGTACTTC
once	TRBV20-1	TRBD2	TRBJ2-3	CSARGGTGPQYF	TGCAGTGCTAGGGGGGGGACCGGCCCGCAGTATTTT
few	TRBV5-1	.	TRBJ2-7	CASSLSGPYEQYF	TGCGCCAGCAGCTTGTCGGGGCCCTACGAGCAGTACTTC
few	TRBV7-6	TRBD2	TRBJ2-3	CASSRGLAGGPLTDTQYF	TGTGCCAGCAGCCGAGGACTAGCGGGGGGGCCGTTGACAGATACGCAGTATTTT
.	TRBV2	.	TRBJ2-7	CASSPYHEQYF	TGTGCCAGCAGCCCCTACCACGAGCAGTACTTC
.	TRBV20-1	TRBD2	TRBJ2-7	CSARDWASGRGEQYF	TGCAGTGCTAGAGATTGGGCTAGCGGGAGGGGCGAGCAGTACTTC
few	TRBV6-2/TRBV6-3	.	TRBJ1-2	CASSYSRRGYTF	TGTGCCAGCAGTTACTCGAGGCGGGGCTACACCTTC
few	TRBV25-1	.	TRBJ1-2	CASSEAYEDGYTF	TGTGCCAGCAGTGAAGCTTACGAGGATGGCTACACCTTC
.	TRBV6-1	.	TRBJ2-3	CASSSNRDTQYF	TGTGCCAGCAGCTCCAACAGGGATACGCAGTATTTT
few	TRBV6-1	TRBD1	TRBJ1-1	CASSTDRGTEAFF	TGTGCCAGCAGTACAGACAGGGGCACTGAAGCTTTCTTT
.	TRBV6-1	.	TRBJ1-2	CASSRDRLYGYTF	TGTGCCAGCAGTCGCGACAGACTCTATGGCTACACCTTC
once	TRBV24-1	TRBD1	TRBJ2-7	CATSDSGQGAYEQYF	TGTGCCACCAGTGATTCGGGACAGGGGGCCTACGAGCAGTACTTC
few	TRBV20-1	.	TRBJ2-7	CSAQDGRKIAYEQYF	TGCAGTGCTCAAGATGGGCGGAAGATAGCCTACGAGCAGTACTTC
few	TRBV6-2/TRBV6-3	.	TRBJ1-5	CASSYVDRNQPQHF	TGTGCCAGCAGTTACGTGGACAGAAATCAGCCCCAGCATTTT
.	TRBV20-1	TRBD2	TRBJ2-7	CSVLAGGREQYF	TGCAGTGTGCTGGCGGGAGGGCGGGAGCAGTACTTC
.	TRBV4-3	.	TRBJ2-2	CASSQEGNTGELFF	TGCGCCAGCAGCCAAGAGGGAAACACCGGGGAGCTGTTTTTT
.	TRBV7-6	.	TRBJ1-5	CAGSLGGSGNQPQHF	TGTGCCGGCAGCTTAGGGGGTTCGGGCAATCAGCCCCAGCATTTT
.	TRBV6-1	.	TRBJ1-2	CAGRGVYGYTF	TGTGCCGGCAGGGGTGTTTATGGCTACACCTTC
few	TRBV20-1	TRBD2	TRBJ2-1	CSASPTSGRFRSYNEQFF	TGCAGTGCTAGCCCCACTAGCGGGAGGTTTCGATCCTACAATGAGCAGTTCTTC
.	TRBV20-1	.	TRBJ1-1	CSASVSLNTEAFF	TGCAGTGCTAGTGTGTCCTTGAACACTGAAGCTTTCTTT
.	TRBV19	TRBD1	TRBJ2-7	CASSRAGTGGLYEQYF	TGTGCCAGTAGTAGGGCCGGGACAGGGGGCCTCTACGAGCAGTACTTC
few	TRBV20-1	.	TRBJ1-1	CSARIPGQRNTEAFF	TGCAGTGCTAGAATACCGGGACAAAGAAACACTGAAGCTTTCTTT
.	TRBV13	.	TRBJ2-2	CASSSTQKIGTGELFF	TGTGCCAGCAGCTCCACCCAGAAGATCGGCACCGGGGAGCTGTTTTTT
.	TRBV4-1	TRBD1	TRBJ2-7	CASSRGTAESKYEQYF	TGCGCCAGCAGCCGGGGGACAGCGGAATCGAAATACGAGCAGTACTTC
.	TRBV12-3/TRBV12-4	TRBD1	TRBJ1-2	CASREQGRDYGYTF	TGTGCCAGCAGGGAACAGGGGCGTGACTATGGCTACACCTTC
.	TRBV5-4	TRBD2	TRBJ2-2	CASSLVTSGITGELFF	TGTGCCAGCAGCTTGGTGACTAGCGGGATCACCGGGGAGCTGTTTTTT
.	TRBV7-9	.	TRBJ2-7	CASSPGTSVSYEQYF	TGTGCCAGCAGCCCTGGGACATCTGTTTCCTACGAGCAGTACTTC
.	TRBV20-1	.	TRBJ2-1	CSASVSTESFF	TGCAGTGCTAGTGTTTCGACAGAGTCGTTCTTC
.	TRBV11-3	.	TRBJ2-7	CASREGFSRGEQYF	TGTGCCAGCAGAGAGGGGTTTTCGAGGGGCGAGCAGTACTTC
.	TRBV20-1	TRBD1	TRBJ2-5	CSARGGTAQETQYF	TGCAGTGCTAGAGGGGGGACAGCCCAAGAGACCCAGTACTTC
.	TRBV11-3	.	TRBJ2-3	CASSSQFGGYSTDTQYF	TGTGCCAGCAGCTCCCAATTTGGGGGTTACTCCACAGATACGCAGTATTTT
few	TRBV20-1	TRBD1	TRBJ1-4	CSAREYGTGVGGNEKLFF	TGCAGTGCTAGAGAATACGGGACAGGGGTGGGGGGTAATGAAAAACTGTTTTTT
.	TRBV6-1	.	TRBJ2-3	CASSEGNSAGMLDTQYF	TGTGCCAGCAGTGAAGGAAATTCGGCTGGGATGTTGGATACGCAGTATTTT
.	TRBV20-1	.	TRBJ1-6	CSALLVRSQGYNSPLHF	TGCAGTGCTCTCTTGGTTCGGAGCCAGGGATATAATTCACCCCTCCACTTT
few	TRBV6-4	TRBD1	TRBJ1-1	CASSPGTANTEAFF	TGTGCCAGCAGTCCCGGGACAGCGAACACTGAAGCTTTCTTT
.	TRBV15	.	TRBJ1-3	CATSGRQPGNTIYF	TGTGCCACCAGCGGGAGACAGCCTGGAAACACCATATATTTT
few	TRBV6-1	.	TRBJ1-4	CASSIRRNEKLFF	TGTGCCAGCAGTATTAGGCGGAATGAAAAACTGTTTTTT